The 18 T cell receptor beta chains below come from one sample, sequenced in a study of blood T cells in healthy people across ages. Combining a sample-barcoded 5' primer with a J-beta primer mix, a second PCR ran for 7 to 11 cycles. MiXCR was run by TCRdb on the 5' RACE reads, yielding one entry per CDR3 protein. Here the sample spans some 1,800,000 distinct CDR3 sequences, 39% being singletons. Sequencing used blood. The origin of the receptors is a human donor in good health.

The rearrangement joins TRBV3-1 to TRBJ2-5; no clear D gene. This CDR3 has 15 amino acids. The V end lost 0 bases, the J end lost 7 bases, and 15 bases lay between the germline ends. CDR1 and CDR2 (germline): LGHDT, YNNKEL (reference sequence). The CDR3 is CASSQDASPGRTQYF. The CDR3 DNA sequence: TGTGCCAGCAGCCAAGATGCGTCCCCCGGTCGGACCCAGTACTTC.

This clonotype occurred a few times. The chain couples TRBV6-2 or TRBV6-3 to TRBJ2-1; D gene unclear. V lost 0 bases and J 5 bases, leaving 8 bases between the germline ends. CDR1 and CDR2 from the germline V gene are MNHEY and SVGEGT. The CDR3 covers 14 residues. This CDR3 reads CASSYSNRNNEQFF. The CDR3 coding sequence is TGTGCCAGCAGTTACTCGAACAGAAACAATGAGCAGTTCTTC.

V gene TRBV6-2 or TRBV6-3 combines with J gene TRBJ1-2, with D perhaps TRBD1 (6 bases). V lost 11 bases to trimming and J lost 7 bases, with 32 bases between them. The CDR3 consists of 17 residues. CDR1 and CDR2 from the germline V gene are MNHEY and SVGEGT. CDR3 protein: CAARGVLDVVGEVGYTF. The CDR3 region has the DNA TGTGCCGCGAGGGGGGTCCTCGACGTCGTAGGGGAGGTTGGCTACACCTTC.

This rearrangement joins TRBV20-1 to TRBJ1-1; D unclear. V was shortened by 2 bases and J by 6 bases, with 13 bases between the two germline ends. CDR1 and CDR2 from the germline V gene are DFQATT and SNEGSKA (reference sequence). The CDR3 totals 13 residues. The CDR3 loop reads CSARIHGGSEAFF. The CDR3 nucleotides read TGCAGTGCTAGAATACACGGTGGATCTGAAGCTTTCTTT.

The chain has TRBV4-2 and TRBJ1-1, with no clear D. Germline V gene data show CDR1 as LGHNA and CDR2 as YNFKEQ. Trimming removed 1 base at V and 4 bases at J, with 13 bases between. The CDR3 contains 15 residues. The CDR3 loop reads CASSQGDTIATEAFF. The CDR3 DNA reads as TGTGCCAGCAGCCAAGGAGACACAATCGCCACTGAAGCTTTCTTT.

This clonotype has just a few counts. The chain recombines TRBV4-2 with TRBJ2-3; 7 bases match TRBD2. The CDR3 spans 15 residues. Germline V gene sequence: CDR1 LGHNA, CDR2 YNFKEQ. Trimming took 1 base from V and 2 from J; bases not matched to a gene: 3. CDR3 coding DNA: TGTGCCAGCAGCCAAGGAGCGGGGATCACAGATACGCAGTATTTT. Translated, it gives CASSQGAGITDTQYF.

This clonotype was found many times. The V gene is TRBV7-9, the J gene TRBJ2-1, with TRBD2 identical over 16 bases. The CDR3 is made up of 20 amino acids. In germline, CDR1 is SEHNR, CDR2 FQNEAQ (reference sequence). J gave up 0 bases and V 5 bases, and 10 bases lay outside the gene matches. The CDR3 protein is CASSPLPGLAGGSSYNEQFF. The DNA of the CDR3 is TGTGCCAGCAGCCCCCTCCCGGGACTAGCGGGGGGGAGCTCCTACAATGAGCAGTTCTTC. The full variable domain, with the rest looked up from reference TRBV7-9 and TRBJ2-1, is DTGVSQNPRHKITKRGQNVTFRCDPISEHNRLYWYRQTLGQGPEFLTYFQNEAQLEKSRLLSDRFSAERPKGSFSTLEIQRTEQGDSAMYLCASSPLPGLAGGSSYNEQFFGPGTRLTVL.

The V call is TRBV7-2, the J call TRBJ2-3; 11 nucleotides align to TRBD2. The CDR3 contains 18 residues. V trimming: 3 bases; J trimming: 2 bases; junction bases outside the gene matches: 10. Germline CDR1 and CDR2: SGHTA and FQGNSA. CDR3 sequence reads: CASSLEGTSGSVTDTQYF. CDR3 bases: TGTGCCAGCAGCTTGGAGGGGACTAGCGGTTCGGTCACAGATACGCAGTATTTT. Based on the CDR3 plus reference TRBV7-2 and TRBJ2-3, the full variable domain is GAGVSQSPSNKVTEKGKDVELRCDPISGHTALYWYRQSLGQGLEFLIYFQGNSAPDKSGLPSDRFSAERTGGSVSTLTIQRTQQEDSAVYLCASSLEGTSGSVTDTQYFGPGTRLTVL.

J is TRBJ1-2 and V is TRBV4-2; D is unresolved. Trimming removed 0 bases from V and 9 bases from J, with 11 bases in between. There are 13 residues in the CDR3. Per germline, CDR1 LGHNA and CDR2 YNFKEQ. CDR3 residues: CASSQDARVSYTF. The CDR3, as DNA: TGTGCCAGCAGCCAAGATGCTCGGGTTAGCTACACCTTC.

Concerning this clonotype itself: Germline and junction disagree at one end, which may indicate a read error. The gene calls are TRBV5-1 and TRBJ2-1, with 8 bases fitting TRBD2. The germline CDR1 and CDR2 sequences are SGHRS and YFSETQ. CDR3 length: 15 residues. This chain's CDR3 is CASRFSGDSYNEQFF. The CDR3 nucleotides are TGCGCCAGCAGATTTAGCGGGGACTCCTACAATGAACAGTTCTTC.

Only a few counts were recorded for this clonotype. The chain is built from TRBV3-1 and TRBJ2-4, with a tentative D call TRBD2 (5 bases). Germline CDR1 reads LGHDT; CDR2 reads YNNKEL (reference sequence). There are 14 residues in the CDR3. Deletions cut 1 base from V and 13 bases from J, with 17 bases between. The CDR3 nucleotides read TGTGCCAGCAGCCAAGGCGGCGGCGGATGGGAGCAGTACTTC. Translated, it gives CASSQGGGGWEQYF.

This clonotype was observed a few times. V and J are TRBV5-1 and TRBJ2-7, with 9 bases aligning to TRBD1. Per the germline V gene, CDR1 is SGHRS and CDR2 is YFSETQ. V was pared by 3 bases and J by 5 bases, with 6 bases of the junction left unmatched. This CDR3 has 14 residues. CDR3 residues: CASSSQTGGNEQYF. CDR3 coding DNA: TGCGCCAGCAGCTCACAGACAGGGGGGAACGAGCAGTACTTC.

This clonotype was observed at least ten times. The chain carries TRBV7-2 and TRBJ2-1; D tentatively fits TRBD1 or TRBD2 (6 bases each). The V and J ends lost 1 base and 8 bases respectively, with 12 bases between them. The CDR3 runs 14 residues. Germline V gene sequence: CDR1 SGHTA, CDR2 FQGNSA. Here the CDR3 reads CASSLGGGSDEQFF. Written as DNA, the CDR3 is TGTGCCAGCAGCTTAGGAGGGGGGTCAGATGAGCAGTTCTTC.

The chain joins TRBV15 to TRBJ1-2; no reliable D call. Trimming took off 6 bases at V and 0 bases at J, with 5 bases between the two ends. CDR1 is LNHNV, CDR2 YYDKDF, per germline (reference sequence). The CDR3 contains 12 residues. The CDR3 DNA follows: TGTGCCACCAGTTGGTCTAACTATGGCTACACCTTC. As protein: CATSWSNYGYTF.

V is TRBV25-1 and J is TRBJ2-5; D may be TRBD1 (5 bases). The V gene's germline CDR1 is MGHDK and CDR2 SYGVNS. The V end lost 2 bases, the J end lost 1 base, and 14 bases lay between the germline ends. This CDR3 contains 16 residues. The CDR3 protein is CASSERAGWTQETQYF. DNA for the CDR3: TGTGCCAGCAGTGAACGGGCAGGGTGGACCCAAGAGACCCAGTACTTC. The entire variable domain, with the rest obtained from reference TRBV25-1 and TRBJ2-5, is as follows: EADIYQTPRYLVIGTGKKITLECSQTMGHDKMYWYQQDPGMELHLIHYSYGVNSTEKGDLSSESTVSRIRTEHFPLTLESARPSHTSQYLCASSERAGWTQETQYFGPGTRLLVL.

The rearrangement uses TRBV6-2 or TRBV6-3 and TRBJ2-1, with D tentatively TRBD1 or TRBD2 (5 bases each). Germline CDR1 is MNHEY and CDR2 is SVGEGT. V was clipped by 6 bases and J by 5 bases, with 11 bases between them. This CDR3 is 13 amino acids long. Written as DNA, the CDR3 is TGTGCCAGCAGAAGGGACCACAACAATGAGCAGTTCTTC. Its protein is CASRRDHNNEQFF.

The CDR3 region has the DNA TGCAGTGCTAGCCGACAGGAAAAACTGTTTTTT. This translates into CSASRQEKLFF. The rearrangement joins TRBV20-1 to TRBJ1-4; D might be TRBD1 (5 bases). With 3 bases removed from V and 8 bases from J, the gap between germline ends came to 7 bases. CDR3 length: 11 residues. Per the germline V gene, CDR1 is DFQATT and CDR2 is SNEGSKA (reference sequence).

A few counts support this clonotype. This sequence joins TRBV2 and TRBJ2-5, with D possibly matching TRBD1 (5 bases). Germline V lookup: CDR1 SNHLY, CDR2 FYNNEI. The CDR3 extends over 16 amino acids. Trimming cost V 3 bases and J 2 bases, with 16 bases left between them. The CDR3 loop reads CASSEPRVKRQETQYF. The CDR3 bases are TGTGCCAGCAGTGAGCCCAGGGTGAAAAGACAAGAGACCCAGTACTTC.